This T cell receptor beta chain was profiled in a study of shared clonotypes between healthy human individuals. Positive CCR7 selection of CD45RO-negative cells yielded the naive CD8 cells, and terminally differentiated effector memory CD45RA+ cells were excluded. TCRdb's table, derived via immunoSEQ multiplex PCR, lists solely in-frame clones and lacks some. The table lists roughly 810,000 clones, roughly 96% of them singletons. The V gene's germline CDR1 is LNHDA and CDR2 SQIVND (reference sequence). The CDR3 is made up of 19 amino acids. V shed 5 bases and J 6 bases; nucleotides not matched to a gene: 17.

Material: naive CD8+ T cells sorted from blood. The receptor's source is a man aged 30 to 39 in good health. This sequence joins TRBV19 and TRBJ2-6; TRBD1 agrees at 9 bases. CDR3 in amino acids: CASSGQKQGAIFKANVLTF. The CDR3 coding sequence is TGTGCCAGTAGTGGCCAAAAACAGGGGGCGATCTTTAAGGCCAACGTCCTGACTTTC.